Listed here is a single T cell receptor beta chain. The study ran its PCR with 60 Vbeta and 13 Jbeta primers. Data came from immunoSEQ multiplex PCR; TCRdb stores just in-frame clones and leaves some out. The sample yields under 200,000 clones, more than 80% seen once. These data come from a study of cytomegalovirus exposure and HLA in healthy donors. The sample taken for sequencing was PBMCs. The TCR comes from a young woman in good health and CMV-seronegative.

In DNA form, the CDR3 reads TGTGCCAGCAGCGTAGGAGGGGGGGCCTTCGATGAGCAGTTCTTC. Its protein is CASSVGGGAFDEQFF. The J gene is TRBJ2-1, the V gene TRBV9; possibly TRBD2 for D (7 bases). The CDR3 totals 15 residues. Germline CDR1 SGDLS, CDR2 YYNGEE. The V gene lost 0 bases and the J gene lost 8 bases, with 15 bases spanning the gap.